This T cell receptor (beta chain) was sequenced in a study of regulatory T cells in long-lasting Graves disease. The time point was: newly diagnosed GD, antithyroid drugs for less than 3 months. Making the TCR library involved RNA that had been extracted from PBMCs. This clonotype came up many times. With V trimmed by 2 bases and J by 8 bases, 9 bases remained unmatched. Germline values: CDR1 SGHVS, CDR2 FQNEAQ. The CDR3 runs to 16 residues. Library construction for TCR beta used iRepertoire HTBI primers and Arm-PCR of CDR3 regions. TCRdb redid the calling of the multiplex PCR reads with MiXCR, one entry per CDR3 protein. The data show 500,000 or so distinct CDR3 sequences, about a sixth seen once. The data also belong to a second study, concerning T cells in Graves' hyperthyroidism and ophthalmopathy. This second study notes: Clinical symptoms, serum thyroxine and TRAb, thyroid ultrasound and orbital computed tomography together formed the diagnostic basis. First-round RT-PCR of the TCR CDR3 relied on the HTBI primer set. Blood also contained most expanded thyroid clonotypes above 0.001.

The TCR sequence derives from a man in his forties with Graves disease. This chain uses TRBV7-8 with TRBJ1-4; 9 bases match TRBD1. Specimen: peripheral blood mononuclear cells (PBMCs), collected at new diagnosis, from a patient treated with antithyroid drugs. CDR3 sequence: CASSLSLGTGHEKLFF. Here the CDR3 DNA reads TGTGCCAGCAGCTTATCTCTCGGGACAGGGCACGAAAAACTGTTTTTT.